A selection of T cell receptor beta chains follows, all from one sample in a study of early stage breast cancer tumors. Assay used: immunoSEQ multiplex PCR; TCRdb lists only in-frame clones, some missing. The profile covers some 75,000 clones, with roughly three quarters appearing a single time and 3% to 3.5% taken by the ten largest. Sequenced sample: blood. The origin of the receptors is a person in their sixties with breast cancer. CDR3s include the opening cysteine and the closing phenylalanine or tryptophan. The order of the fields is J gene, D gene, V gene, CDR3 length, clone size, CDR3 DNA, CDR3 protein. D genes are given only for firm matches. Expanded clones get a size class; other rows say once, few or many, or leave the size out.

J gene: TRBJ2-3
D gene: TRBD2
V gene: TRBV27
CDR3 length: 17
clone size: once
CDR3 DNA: TGTGCCAGCAGTTTATCGGACGGGGGGGCCAAGGCAGATACGCAGTATTTT
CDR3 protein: CASSLSDGGAKADTQYF

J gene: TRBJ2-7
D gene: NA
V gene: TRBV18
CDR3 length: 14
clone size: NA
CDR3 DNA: TGTGCCAGCTCACCAGGACGGCAATCCTACGAGCAGTACTTC
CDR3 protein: CASSPGRQSYEQYF

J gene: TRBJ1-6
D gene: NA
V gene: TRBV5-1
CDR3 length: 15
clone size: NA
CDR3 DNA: TGCGCCAGCAGCTTGGTTCAGCCTCCCAATTCACCCCTCCACTTT
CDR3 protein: CASSLVQPPNSPLHF

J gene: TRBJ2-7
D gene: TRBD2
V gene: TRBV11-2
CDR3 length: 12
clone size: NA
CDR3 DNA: TGTGCCAGCAAGGTTAGCGGGTACGAGCAGTACTTC
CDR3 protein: CASKVSGYEQYF

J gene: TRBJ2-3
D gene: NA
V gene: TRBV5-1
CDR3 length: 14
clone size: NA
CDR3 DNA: TGCGCCAGCAGCTTGGCCACGGGTCAAGATACGCAGTATTTT
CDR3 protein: CASSLATGQDTQYF

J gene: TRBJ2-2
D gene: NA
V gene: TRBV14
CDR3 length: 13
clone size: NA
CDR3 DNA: TGTGCCAGCAGCCAATCGCGGTCCGGGGAGCTGTTTTTT
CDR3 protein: CASSQSRSGELFF

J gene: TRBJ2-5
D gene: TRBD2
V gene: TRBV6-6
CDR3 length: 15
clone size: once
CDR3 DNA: TGTGCCAGCAGCCCGAGCGGGAGCGGACGAGAGACCCAGTACTTC
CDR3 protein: CASSPSGSGRETQYF

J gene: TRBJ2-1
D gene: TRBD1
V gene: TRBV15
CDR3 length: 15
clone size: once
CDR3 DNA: TGTGCCACCAGGCCGGGGGGACAGGGCTACAATGAGCAGTTCTTC
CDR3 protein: CATRPGGQGYNEQFF

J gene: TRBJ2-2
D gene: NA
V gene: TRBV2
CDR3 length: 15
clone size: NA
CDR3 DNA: TGTGCCAGCAGTAGGGGACTTCAAAACACCGGGGAGCTGTTTTTT
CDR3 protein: CASSRGLQNTGELFF

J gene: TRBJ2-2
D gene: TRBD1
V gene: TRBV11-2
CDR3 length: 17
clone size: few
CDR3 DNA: TGTGCCAGCAGCTTATCTCGGCAGGGGGCGGTCAACGGGGAGCTGTTTTTT
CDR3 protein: CASSLSRQGAVNGELFF

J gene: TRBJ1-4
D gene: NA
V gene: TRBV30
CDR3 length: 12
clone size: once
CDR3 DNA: TGTGCCTGGAGTGTAGTCGTGGGGAAACTGTTTTTT
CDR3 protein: CAWSVVVGKLFF

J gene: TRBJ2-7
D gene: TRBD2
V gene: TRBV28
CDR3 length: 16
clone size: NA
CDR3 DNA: TGTGCCAGCAGTTTAACCAGCGGGATACAATCCTACGAGCAGTACTTC
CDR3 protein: CASSLTSGIQSYEQYF

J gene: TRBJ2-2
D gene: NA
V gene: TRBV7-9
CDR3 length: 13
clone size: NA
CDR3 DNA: TGTGCCAGCAGCCGCGTGGTGGCCGGGGAGCTGTTTTTT
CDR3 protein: CASSRVVAGELFF

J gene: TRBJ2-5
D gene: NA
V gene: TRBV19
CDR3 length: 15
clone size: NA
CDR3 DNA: TGTGCCAGCAAGAGCCGTAGCAGATCGGGAGAGACCCAGTACTTC
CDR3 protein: CASKSRSRSGETQYF

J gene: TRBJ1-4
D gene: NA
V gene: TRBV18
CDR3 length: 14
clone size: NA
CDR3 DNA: TGTGCCAGCTCACCATCCGGGTCTAATGAAAAACTGTTTTTT
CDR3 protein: CASSPSGSNEKLFF

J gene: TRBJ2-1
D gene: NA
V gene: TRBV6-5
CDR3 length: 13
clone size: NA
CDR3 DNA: TGTGCCAGCGGACGGGGACGGGGCTCCGGGCAGTTCTTC
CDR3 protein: CASGRGRGSGQFF

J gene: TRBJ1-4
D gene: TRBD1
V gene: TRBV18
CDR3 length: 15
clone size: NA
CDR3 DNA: TGTGCCAGCTCCCCCGGACAGGGGCTCAATGAAAAACTGTTTTTT
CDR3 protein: CASSPGQGLNEKLFF

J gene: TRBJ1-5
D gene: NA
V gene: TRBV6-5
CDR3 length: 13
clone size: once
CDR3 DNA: TGTGCCAGCAGTTGGGGGTTCGGTCAGCCCCAGCATTTT
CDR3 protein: CASSWGFGQPQHF

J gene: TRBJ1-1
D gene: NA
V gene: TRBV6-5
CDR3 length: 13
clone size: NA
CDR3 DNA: TGTGCCAGCTCTGGGACAATGAACACTGAAGCTTTCTTT
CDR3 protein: CASSGTMNTEAFF

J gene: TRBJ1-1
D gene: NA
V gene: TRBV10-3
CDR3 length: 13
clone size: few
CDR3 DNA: TGTGCCTCTGTGGGGGAGCGGGACACTGAAGCTTTCTTT
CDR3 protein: CASVGERDTEAFF

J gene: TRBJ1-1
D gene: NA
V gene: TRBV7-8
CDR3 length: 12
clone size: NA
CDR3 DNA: TGTGCCAGCAGCCGCCGGGAGAGGGAAGCTTTCTTT
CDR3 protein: CASSRREREAFF

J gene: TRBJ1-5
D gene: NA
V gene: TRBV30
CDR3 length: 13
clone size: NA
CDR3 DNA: TGTGCCTGGAGTGCTGGGGAAGGCCAGCCCCAGCATTTT
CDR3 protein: CAWSAGEGQPQHF

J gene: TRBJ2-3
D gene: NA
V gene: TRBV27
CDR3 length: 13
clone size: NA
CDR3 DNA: TGTGCCAGCAAGGGGGAGATAGCAGATACGCAGTATTTT
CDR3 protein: CASKGEIADTQYF

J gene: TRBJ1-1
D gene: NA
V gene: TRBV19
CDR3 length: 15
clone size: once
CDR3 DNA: TGTGCCAGTAGCTTACTACAGCGTCGTGGCACTGAAGCTTTCTTT
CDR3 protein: CASSLLQRRGTEAFF

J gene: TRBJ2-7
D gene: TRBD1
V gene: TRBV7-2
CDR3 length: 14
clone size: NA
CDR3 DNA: TGTGCCAGCAGCTTAGACAGGGGGCGCTACGAGCAGTACTTC
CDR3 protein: CASSLDRGRYEQYF

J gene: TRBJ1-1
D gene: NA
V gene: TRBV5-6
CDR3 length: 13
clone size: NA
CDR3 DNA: TGTGCCAGCACCAATTCACTGAACACTGAAGCTTTCTTT
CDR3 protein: CASTNSLNTEAFF

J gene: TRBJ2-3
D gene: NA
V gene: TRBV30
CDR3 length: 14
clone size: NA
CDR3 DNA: TGTGCCTGGAGTGTACTGGGAGGGGGGTTTGCGCAGTATTTT
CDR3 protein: CAWSVLGGGFAQYF

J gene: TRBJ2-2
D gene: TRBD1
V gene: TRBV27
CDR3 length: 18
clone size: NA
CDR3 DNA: TGTGCCAGCAGCCAGGACCGGGACAGGGCCTTGAACACCGGGGAGCTGTTTTTT
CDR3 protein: CASSQDRDRALNTGELFF

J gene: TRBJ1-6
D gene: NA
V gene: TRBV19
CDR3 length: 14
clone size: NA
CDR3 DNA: TGTGCCAGTAACCCTGGGAGGAGTAATTCACCCCTCCACTTT
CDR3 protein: CASNPGRSNSPLHF

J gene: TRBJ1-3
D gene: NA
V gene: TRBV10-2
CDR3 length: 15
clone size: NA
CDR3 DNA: TGCGCCAGCAGTGAGGTCCTAACAGGGTTGGACACCATATATTTT
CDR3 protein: CASSEVLTGLDTIYF

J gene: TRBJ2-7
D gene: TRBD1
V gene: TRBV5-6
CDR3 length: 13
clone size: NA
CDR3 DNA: TGTGCCAGCAGTCCGACAGGGGTAGACGAGCAGTACTTC
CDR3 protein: CASSPTGVDEQYF

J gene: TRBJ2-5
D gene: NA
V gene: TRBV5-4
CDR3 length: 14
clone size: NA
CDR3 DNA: TGTGCCAGCAGCAGCGGGACAGATCAAGAGACCCAGTACTTC
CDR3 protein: CASSSGTDQETQYF